The present TCR beta chain was sequenced within a study of blood T cell repertoires in COVID-19. The wider study: Sources were T cells, B-cell-depleted T cells, or PBMCs; the material itself was cDNA or gDNA.

The authors' processing: Cell counts per sample came from amplifying reference gene primers. The repertoire was sequenced with immunoSEQ multiplex PCR; TCRdb's copy has only in-frame clones and lacks some. V and J calls and clone size are as listed in that table; D and trimming were resolved from the DNA. Of 230,000 or so clones listed, roughly 81% are singletons. Those enrolled in Seattle joined during active infection and were followed longitudinally afterward. From germline, CDR1 is SGDLS and CDR2 YYNGEE. The length of the CDR3 is 15 residues. Trimming took 3 bases from V and 5 from J, leaving 18 bases between them.

The receptor was isolated from a woman aged 80 or over with COVID-19, enrolled during active disease. The sequenced sample was peripheral blood. The rearrangement links TRBV9 to TRBJ2-7; D perhaps matches TRBD1 (7 bases). The CDR3 DNA reads TGTGCCAGCAGCGAGGGGAGGCAGGGGGTCGACGAGCAGTACTTC. Translated: CASSEGRQGVDEQYF.